These 23 T cell receptor beta chains share one sample of origin, sequenced in a study of cytomegalovirus exposure and HLA in healthy donors. PCR primers comprised 60 Vbeta and 13 Jbeta primers. Sequencing used immunoSEQ multiplex PCR; TCRdb keeps in-frame clones, though not all of them. The sample carries more than 110,000 clones, around 80% recorded once. The sample taken for sequencing was PBMCs. These receptors all stem from a female donor in good health and CMV-seronegative.

The chain recombines TRBV6-1 with TRBJ2-1; 11 nucleotides match TRBD2. The V and J ends lost 4 bases and 7 bases, in that order; junction bases with no gene match: 12. This CDR3 is 17 amino acids long. Per the germline V gene, CDR1 is MNHNS and CDR2 is SASEGT. The CDR3 region is CASSVLIAGGPGNEQFF. The CDR3 DNA follows: TGTGCCAGCAGTGTACTCATAGCGGGAGGGCCAGGGAATGAGCAGTTCTTC.

The CDR3 sequence: CASSLTGQPQHF. The CDR3 DNA reads TGTGCCAGCAGTTTGACGGGTCAGCCCCAGCATTTT. The chain recombines TRBV28 with TRBJ1-5; D not resolved. The CDR3 runs to 12 residues. Germline lookup yields CDR1 MDHEN and CDR2 SYDVKM. Trimming removed 3 bases at V and 6 bases at J, with 6 bases between.

The chain is built from TRBV27 and TRBJ1-5; 7 bases fit TRBD1. The CDR3 length is 13 residues. Germline lookup yields CDR1 MNHEY and CDR2 SMNVEV (reference sequence). The ends lost 5 bases at V and 5 bases at J; junction bases unmatched: 3. CDR3 in DNA: TGTGCCAGCAGTCCAGACAGGGATCAGCCCCAGCATTTT. The encoded protein is CASSPDRDQPQHF.

This clone was counted once. The rearrangement joins TRBV2 to TRBJ2-1; TRBD2 matches 15 bases. V was pared by 6 bases and J by 4 bases, with 7 bases of the junction left unmatched. The CDR3 sequence is 17 residues long. Per germline, CDR1 SNHLY and CDR2 FYNNEI. The CDR3 spells CASSRGLAGGSYNEQFF. The DNA for the CDR3 is TGTGCCAGCAGCCGGGGACTAGCGGGAGGTAGTTACAATGAGCAGTTCTTC.

This chain links TRBV11-2 with TRBJ1-1, with D possibly being TRBD1 (5 bases). Trimming took off 4 bases at V and 1 base at J, with 13 bases between the two ends. Germline CDR1 reads SGHAT; CDR2 reads FQNNGV. This CDR3 comprises 15 residues. CDR3: CASSSPGRANTEAFF. In DNA, the CDR3 is TGTGCCAGCAGCTCTCCAGGGAGGGCGAACACTGAAGCTTTCTTT. Filled out from reference TRBV11-2 and TRBJ1-1, the complete variable domain reads EAGVAQSPRYKIIEKRQSVAFWCNPISGHATLYWYQQILGQGPKLLIQFQNNGVVDDSQLPKDRFSAERLKGVDSTLKIQPAKLEDSAVYLCASSSPGRANTEAFFGQGTRLTVV.

This chain uses TRBV4-1 with TRBJ1-2, with TRBD1 as a possible D gene (6 bases). Germline assignment: CDR1 MGHRA and CDR2 YSYEKL. The CDR3 sequence is 15 residues long. Trimming took off 0 bases at V and 4 bases at J, with 12 bases between the two ends. In DNA, the CDR3 is TGCGCCAGCAGCCAAGACAAGGCACAGGGCTATGGCTACACCTTC. Translated: CASSQDKAQGYGYTF.

The CDR3 DNA reads as TGTGCCAGCAGTTTTCCTCAGTTCAATCAGCCCCAGCATTTT. It is translated as CASSFPQFNQPQHF. The chain has TRBV28 and TRBJ1-5; D ambiguous. Trimming took 3 bases from V and 3 from J, leaving 9 bases between them. Per germline, CDR1 MDHEN and CDR2 SYDVKM. The CDR3 runs to 14 residues.

V is TRBV7-2 and J is TRBJ2-7; 7 bases fit TRBD2. This CDR3 comprises 14 residues. Trimming at V came to 7 bases and at J to 2 bases, leaving 8 bases not matched to a gene. Germline CDR1 and CDR2: SGHTA and FQGNSA. This CDR3 reads CASNRVAGPYEQYF. The CDR3 DNA reads as TGTGCCAGCAATAGGGTAGCGGGCCCCTACGAGCAGTACTTC.

A word on this clone: A junction boundary mismatches the germline segment, possibly from a read error. Other DNA sequences from this sample encode an identical CDR3 as well. The chain is built from TRBV6-5 and TRBJ1-1; TRBD1 might be the D (6 bases). Germline CDR1 MNHEY, CDR2 SVGAGI. The CDR3 length is 14 residues. DNA of the CDR3: TGTGCCAGCAGCTCCCAGGACAGTTGGACTGAAGCCTTCTTT. This codes for CASSSQDSWTEAFF.

The gene calls are TRBV6-6 and TRBJ2-1; D is unresolved. Germline loops: CDR1 MNHNY, CDR2 SVGAGI (reference sequence). The CDR3 is 14 residues long. The V and J ends lost 5 bases and 3 bases respectively, with 11 bases between them. In nucleotides, the CDR3 is TGTGCCAGCAGTCCCCCGACTGGCTACAATGAGCAGTTCTTC. Its translation is CASSPPTGYNEQFF.

J is TRBJ2-7 and V is TRBV6-5; D is undetermined. CDR3 size: 13 residues. Per the germline V gene, CDR1 is MNHEY and CDR2 is SVGAGI. V was cut by 0 bases and J by 6 bases, with 9 bases left in between. CDR3 residues: CASSYSMSSEQYF. The CDR3 region has the DNA TGTGCCAGCAGTTACTCGATGTCGAGCGAGCAGTACTTC.

The V call is TRBV29-1, the J call TRBJ2-1; 10 positions match TRBD2. The CDR3 totals 14 residues. V lost 6 bases, J lost 6 bases, and 8 bases stayed unmatched. Germline CDR1 SQVTM, CDR2 ANQGSEA. CDR3 region: CSVDKREGPNEQFF. The CDR3 DNA reads as TGCAGCGTCGATAAGCGGGAGGGCCCCAATGAGCAGTTCTTC.

A few counts support this clone. J is TRBJ1-5 and V is TRBV27; D remains ambiguous. V was pared by 0 bases and J by 7 bases, with 7 bases between. This CDR3 contains 13 residues. The V gene's germline CDR1 is MNHEY and CDR2 SMNVEV (reference sequence). CDR3 DNA: TGTGCCAGCAGTTTATCGACGAGGCAGCCCCAGCATTTT. Protein sequence: CASSLSTRQPQHF.

The chain combines TRBV28 with TRBJ1-2; D not certain. The V end was cut by 3 bases, the J end by 8 bases, with 16 bases between. Per the germline V gene, CDR1 is MDHEN and CDR2 is SYDVKM. There are 14 residues in the CDR3. CDR3 loop: CASSFVEAGRGYTF. The CDR3 DNA is TGTGCCAGCAGTTTCGTGGAGGCGGGGAGAGGCTACACCTTC.

This clone has just a few counts. The chain links TRBV29-1 to TRBJ1-1; 9 nucleotides match TRBD1. The CDR3 loop spans 13 amino acids. From germline, CDR1 is SQVTM and CDR2 ANQGSEA. V gave up 7 bases and J gave up 3 bases; unmatched junction bases: 6. The CDR3 sequence is CSAWTGADTEAFF. CDR3 nucleotides: TGCAGCGCGTGGACAGGGGCAGACACTGAAGCTTTCTTT.

This clone has a handful of counts. The chain joins TRBV7-9 to TRBJ1-2; TRBD1 agrees at 12 bases. CDR3 length: 16 residues. Trimming removed 4 bases from V and 8 bases from J; junction bases left unmatched: 11. Germline V CDR1 and CDR2: SEHNR, FQNEAQ (reference sequence). CDR3: CASSSDLGQGARGYTF. For the CDR3, the DNA is TGTGCCAGCAGCTCCGACCTGGGACAGGGGGCACGAGGCTACACCTTC.

As regards this clone: A read error may account for a junction end that differs from germline. This chain connects TRBV7-7 to TRBJ2-3, with D possibly matching TRBD2 (6 bases). CDR3 length equals 14 residues. From germline, CDR1 is SSHAT and CDR2 FNYEAQ (reference sequence). The CDR3 spells CASSLGSGTDTQYF. CDR3 nucleotides: TGTGCTAGCAGCCTCGGGAGTGGGACAGATACGCAGTATTTT.

The chain has TRBV29-1 and TRBJ2-2, with TRBD2 matching over 16 bases. Losses at the gene ends were 5 bases for V and 5 bases for J; bases not matched to a gene: 8. Germline assignment: CDR1 SQVTM and CDR2 ANQGSEA. The CDR3 consists of 17 residues. This CDR3 reads CSVRGLAGGRGTGELFF. Written as DNA, the CDR3 is TGCAGCGTTCGGGGACTAGCGGGAGGGCGGGGAACCGGGGAGCTGTTTTTT.

The rearrangement uses TRBV6-1 and TRBJ1-4, with no clear D. The V gene lost 4 bases and the J gene lost 3 bases, with 6 bases spanning the gap. CDR1 is MNHNS and CDR2 is SASEGT in the germline V gene. The CDR3 is made up of 13 amino acids. Written as DNA, the CDR3 is TGTGCCAGCAGTGTACAGCCTAATGAAAAACTGTTTTTT. Translated, it gives CASSVQPNEKLFF.

The V call is TRBV27, the J call TRBJ2-1, with TRBD1 identical over 7 bases. With 4 bases clipped from V and 3 bases from J, the junction kept 6 bases outside the gene matches. Per the germline V gene, CDR1 is MNHEY and CDR2 is SMNVEV (reference sequence). This CDR3 is 15 amino acids long. Here the CDR3 reads CASSSPGTDYNEQFF. CDR3 nucleotides: TGTGCCAGCAGTTCCCCCGGGACAGACTACAATGAGCAGTTCTTC.

The sample holds one count of this clone. The chain recombines TRBV27 with TRBJ2-7, with 8 bases identical to TRBD2. CDR1 is MNHEY, CDR2 SMNVEV, per germline (reference sequence). Losses at the gene ends were 4 bases for V and 2 bases for J; bases not matched to a gene: 13. The CDR3 loop spans 17 amino acids. CDR3 residues: CASSSQLPSGYTYEQYF. CDR3 nucleotides: TGTGCCAGCAGTTCCCAACTCCCTAGCGGGTATACCTACGAGCAGTACTTC.

The rearrangement links TRBV5-1 to TRBJ2-3, with 7 bases that match TRBD1. CDR1 and CDR2 from the germline V gene are SGHRS and YFSETQ. The CDR3 contains 15 residues. Trimming at V came to 0 bases and at J to 1 base, leaving 2 bases not matched to a gene. CDR3 nucleotide sequence: TGCGCCAGCAGCTTGGGGGACAGCCGCACAGATACGCAGTATTTT. This encodes CASSLGDSRTDTQYF.

This clone was seen only once. V gene TRBV5-1 combines with J gene TRBJ1-5; D is possibly TRBD1 (6 bases). Trimming cost V 4 bases and J 0 bases, with 11 bases left between them. Per the germline V gene, CDR1 is SGHRS and CDR2 is YFSETQ. CDR3 size: 15 residues. The CDR3 region is CASSQGTSSNQPQHF. The CDR3 DNA sequence: TGCGCCAGCAGCCAGGGGACATCTAGCAATCAGCCCCAGCATTTT.